There are many counts of the clone carrying this T cell receptor (beta chain). Its antigen is undetermined. The CDR3 contains 13 residues. Losses at the gene ends were 6 bases for V and 6 bases for J; bases not matched to a gene: 6. Germline CDR1 and CDR2: MNHNS and SASEGT. Assembly of TCR beta libraries relied on iRepertoire HTBI primers together with Arm-PCR of CDR3 regions. TCRdb used MiXCR to reprocess the multiplex PCR reads, holding one entry per CDR3 protein. The sample has 400,000 to 500,000 distinct CDR3 sequences, 20% to 25% seen once. This specimen belongs to a study of regulatory T cells in long-lasting Graves disease. Background on the study: Treatment with antithyroid drugs for over 5 years, together with positive TSH receptor antibodies, meant persistent Graves' disease.

Study-wide results and caveats: Clonotypes that were public and shared totalled a few thousand in persistent patients versus 966 in new patients. Favored gene segments in persistent disease were TRBV28, TRBJ1-2 and TRBJ2-5.

Time point meaning: persistent/refractory GD, antithyroid drugs over 5 years with positive TRAb. Generation of the TCR library employed RNA extracted from PBMCs. This specimen consisted of peripheral blood mononuclear cells (PBMCs), obtained when the disease was refractory, from a patient treated with antithyroid drugs. The TCR originated in a female donor with Graves disease. The chain employs TRBV6-1 and TRBJ1-2; 8 nucleotides align to TRBD1. CDR3: CASRQGGGHGYTF. CDR3 sequence (DNA): TGTGCCAGCAGACAGGGGGGAGGTCATGGCTACACCTTC.